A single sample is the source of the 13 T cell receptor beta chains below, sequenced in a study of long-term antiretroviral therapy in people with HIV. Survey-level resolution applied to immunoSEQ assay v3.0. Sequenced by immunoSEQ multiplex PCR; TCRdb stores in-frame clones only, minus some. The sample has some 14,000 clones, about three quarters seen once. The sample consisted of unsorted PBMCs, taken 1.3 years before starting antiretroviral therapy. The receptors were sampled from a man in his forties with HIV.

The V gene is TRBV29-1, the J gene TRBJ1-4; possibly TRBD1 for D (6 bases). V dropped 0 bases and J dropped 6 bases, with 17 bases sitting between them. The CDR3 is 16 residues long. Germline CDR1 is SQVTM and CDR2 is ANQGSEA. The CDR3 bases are TGCAGCGTTGAAGATCAAGGGGGTCCTACCTATGAAAAACTGTTTTTT. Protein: CSVEDQGGPTYEKLFF.

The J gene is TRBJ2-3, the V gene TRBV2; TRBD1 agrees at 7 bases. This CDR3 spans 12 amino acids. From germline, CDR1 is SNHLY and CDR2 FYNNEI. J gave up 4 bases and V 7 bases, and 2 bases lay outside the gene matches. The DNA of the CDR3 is TGTGCCAGCAATACAGGGGCAGATACGCAGTATTTT. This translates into CASNTGADTQYF.

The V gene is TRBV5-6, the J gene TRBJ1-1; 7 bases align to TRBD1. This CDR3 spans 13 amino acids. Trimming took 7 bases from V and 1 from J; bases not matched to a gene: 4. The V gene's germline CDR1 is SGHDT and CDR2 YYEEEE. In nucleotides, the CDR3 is TGTGCCAGCGAACAGGGGACGAACACTGAAGCTTTCTTT. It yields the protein CASEQGTNTEAFF.

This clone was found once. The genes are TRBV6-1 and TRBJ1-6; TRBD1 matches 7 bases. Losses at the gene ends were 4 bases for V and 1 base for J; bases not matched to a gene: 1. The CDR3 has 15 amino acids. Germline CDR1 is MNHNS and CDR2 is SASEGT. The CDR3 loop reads CASSGQGSYNSPLHF. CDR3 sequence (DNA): TGTGCCAGCAGTGGACAGGGATCCTATAATTCACCCCTCCACTTT.

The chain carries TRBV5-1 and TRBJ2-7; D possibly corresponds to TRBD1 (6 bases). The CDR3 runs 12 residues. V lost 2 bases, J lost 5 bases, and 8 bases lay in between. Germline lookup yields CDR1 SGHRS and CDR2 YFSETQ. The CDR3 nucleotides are TGCGCCAGCAGCTTACAGGGTGACGAGCAGTACTTC. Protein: CASSLQGDEQYF.

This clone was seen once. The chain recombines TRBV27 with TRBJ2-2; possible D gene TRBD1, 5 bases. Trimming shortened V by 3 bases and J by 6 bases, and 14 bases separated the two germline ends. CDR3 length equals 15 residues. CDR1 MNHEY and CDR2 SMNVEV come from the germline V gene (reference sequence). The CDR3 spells CASSFKGGAPGELFF. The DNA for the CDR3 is TGTGCCAGCAGTTTTAAGGGTGGGGCGCCCGGGGAGCTGTTTTTT.

The CDR3 is CAIIHPREKLFF. The CDR3, as DNA: TGCGCCATCATTCATCCGCGGGAAAAACTGTTTTTT. The chain has TRBV10-1 and TRBJ1-4; D unclear. V was pared by 10 bases and J by 8 bases, with 14 bases between. The CDR3 extends over 12 amino acids. Looked up from germline, CDR1 is WNHNN and CDR2 is SYGVQD (reference sequence).

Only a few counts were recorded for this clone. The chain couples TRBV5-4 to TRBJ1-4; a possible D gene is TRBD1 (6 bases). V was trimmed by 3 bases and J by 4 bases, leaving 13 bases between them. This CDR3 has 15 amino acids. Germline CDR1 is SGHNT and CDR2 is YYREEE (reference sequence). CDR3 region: CASSSGGGGNEKLFF. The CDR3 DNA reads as TGTGCCAGCAGCTCCGGAGGGGGGGGTAATGAAAAACTGTTTTTT.

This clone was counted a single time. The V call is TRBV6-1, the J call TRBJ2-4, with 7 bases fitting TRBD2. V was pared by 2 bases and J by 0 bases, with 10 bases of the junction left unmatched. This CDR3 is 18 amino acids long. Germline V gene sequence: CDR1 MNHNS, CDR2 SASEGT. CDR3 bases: TGTGCCAGCAGTGAAAGCGGGGTTCGGGGTTTAGCCAAAAACATTCAGTACTTC. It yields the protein CASSESGVRGLAKNIQYF.

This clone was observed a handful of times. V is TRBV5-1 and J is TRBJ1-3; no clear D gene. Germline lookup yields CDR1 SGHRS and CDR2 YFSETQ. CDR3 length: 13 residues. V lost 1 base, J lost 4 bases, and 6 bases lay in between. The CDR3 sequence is CASSLNFGNTIYF. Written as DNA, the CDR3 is TGCGCCAGCAGCTTGAATTTCGGAAACACCATATATTTT.

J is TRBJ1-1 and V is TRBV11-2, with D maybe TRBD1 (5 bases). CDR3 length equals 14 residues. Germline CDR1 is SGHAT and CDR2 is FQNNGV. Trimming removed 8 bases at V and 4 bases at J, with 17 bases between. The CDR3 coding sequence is TGTGCCAGCGTCGTGGCTGGCGGGGCCACTGAAGCTTTCTTT. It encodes CASVVAGGATEAFF.

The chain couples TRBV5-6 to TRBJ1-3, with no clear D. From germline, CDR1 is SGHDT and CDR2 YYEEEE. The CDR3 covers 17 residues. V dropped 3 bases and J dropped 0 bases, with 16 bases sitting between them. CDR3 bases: TGTGCCAGCAGCTCTGGCCTGACGGGCGTCTCTGGAAACACCATATATTTT. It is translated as CASSSGLTGVSGNTIYF.

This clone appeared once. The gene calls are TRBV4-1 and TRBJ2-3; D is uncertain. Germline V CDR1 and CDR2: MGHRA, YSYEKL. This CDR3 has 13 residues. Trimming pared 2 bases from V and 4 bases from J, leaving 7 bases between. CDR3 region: CASSQRSPDTQYF. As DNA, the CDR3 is TGCGCCAGCAGCCAAAGGTCGCCAGATACGCAGTATTTT.